This TCR beta chain was identified in a study of regulatory T cells in long-lasting Graves disease. As to time point: newly diagnosed GD, antithyroid drugs for less than 3 months. From PBMCs, RNA was extracted and then used to make the TCR library. Criteria from the American Thyroid Association guidelines were applied to diagnose Graves' disease. This clonotype has only a few counts. This CDR3 spans 14 amino acids. The germline CDR1 and CDR2 sequences are SQVTM and ANQGSEA. With 5 bases removed from V and 2 bases from J, the gap between germline ends came to 16 bases. Construction of TCR beta libraries relied on iRepertoire HTBI primers and on Arm-PCR targeting CDR3 regions. In TCRdb, the multiplex PCR reads were re-called with MiXCR into one record per CDR3 protein. In the table there are just over 600,000 distinct CDR3 sequences, 15% to 20% of which are singletons. This sample was shared with a second study, whose subject was T cells in Graves' hyperthyroidism and ophthalmopathy. That paper states: TCR CDR3 underwent first-round RT-PCR with the HTBI primer set.

The source is a woman aged 25-40 years with Graves disease. The chain combines TRBV29-1 with TRBJ2-7, with D possibly matching TRBD1 (6 bases). The sample was peripheral blood mononuclear cells (PBMCs), taken at new diagnosis, from a patient treated with antithyroid drugs. The CDR3 DNA reads as TGCAGCGTTAAAGGCACAGGGTCGGCCTACGAGCAGTACTTC. Translated, it gives CSVKGTGSAYEQYF.